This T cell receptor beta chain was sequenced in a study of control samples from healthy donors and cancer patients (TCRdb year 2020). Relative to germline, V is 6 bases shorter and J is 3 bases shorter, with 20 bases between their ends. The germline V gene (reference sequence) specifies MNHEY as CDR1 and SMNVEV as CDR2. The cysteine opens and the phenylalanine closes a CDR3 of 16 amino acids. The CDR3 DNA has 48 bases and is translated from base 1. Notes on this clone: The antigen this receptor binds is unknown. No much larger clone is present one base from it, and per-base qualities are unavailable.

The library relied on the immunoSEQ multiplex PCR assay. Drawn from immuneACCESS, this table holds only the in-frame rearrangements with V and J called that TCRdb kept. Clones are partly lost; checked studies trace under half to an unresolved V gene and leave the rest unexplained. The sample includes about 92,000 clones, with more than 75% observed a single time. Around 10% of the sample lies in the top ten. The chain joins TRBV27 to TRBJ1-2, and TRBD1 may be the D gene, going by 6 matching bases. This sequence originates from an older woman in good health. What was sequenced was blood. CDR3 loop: CASRGRGGDKDYGYTF. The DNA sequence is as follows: TGTGCCAGCAGAGGAAGGGGGGGAGATAAGGACTATGGCTACACCTTC.